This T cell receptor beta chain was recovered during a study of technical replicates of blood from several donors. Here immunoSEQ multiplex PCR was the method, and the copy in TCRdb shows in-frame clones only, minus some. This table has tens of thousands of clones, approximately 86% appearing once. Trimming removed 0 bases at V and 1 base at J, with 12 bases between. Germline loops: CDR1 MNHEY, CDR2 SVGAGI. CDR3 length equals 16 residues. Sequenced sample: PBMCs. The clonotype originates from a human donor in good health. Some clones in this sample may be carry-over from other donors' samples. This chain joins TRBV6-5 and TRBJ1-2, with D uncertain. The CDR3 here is CASSYSQLANNYGYTF. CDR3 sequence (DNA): TGTGCCAGCAGTTACTCACAGTTAGCGAATAACTATGGCTACACCTTC.